These T cell receptor beta chains were read from a single sample in a study of T cell responses to AZD1222 COVID-19 vaccine. Some clones are missing from TCRdb's copy, which holds only in-frame ones; the method was immunoSEQ multiplex PCR. The sample holds tens of thousands of clones; around 87% are singletons and the top ten take 9.5% to 13%. The sequencing here drew on peripheral blood, taken 28 days after the second AZD1222 dose. All receptors derive from an adult who received the AZD1222 COVID-19 vaccine. CDR3s include the opening cysteine and the closing phenylalanine or tryptophan. A D gene is named only where the DNA matches it firmly. Some rows have no size entry. The others give once, few or many, or a class for an expanded clone.

TRBJ1-2	.	.	TRBV7-2	CASSLAREALGYTF	TGTGCCAGCAGCTTAGCCAGGGAGGCTTTAGGCTACACCTTC
TRBJ2-1	.	.	TRBV21-1	CASSKDRGYQDEQFF	TGTGCCAGCAGCAAAGACAGGGGGTATCAGGATGAGCAGTTCTTC
TRBJ1-4	.	.	TRBV6-5	CASSYSGAANEKLFF	TGTGCCAGCAGTTACTCGGGGGCCGCTAATGAAAAACTGTTTTTT
TRBJ1-1	.	.	TRBV11-2	CASSSRDTNTEAFF	TGTGCCAGCAGCTCGCGGGACACGAACACTGAAGCTTTCTTT
TRBJ1-4	.	.	TRBV24-1	CATREDRPKLFF	TGTGCCACCCGAGAGGACCGGCCAAAACTGTTTTTT
TRBJ2-3	.	TRBD2	TRBV11-2	CASSQRTSGGKLDTQYF	TGTGCCAGCAGCCAGAGGACTAGCGGGGGTAAACTGGATACGCAGTATTTT
TRBJ1-2	.	.	TRBV5-1	CASSLAKGLGYTF	TGCGCCAGCAGCTTGGCCAAGGGACTCGGCTACACCTTC
TRBJ1-3	.	.	TRBV9	CASRVGSSGNTIYF	TGTGCCAGTAGAGTGGGTAGCTCTGGAAACACCATATATTTT
TRBJ2-3	.	.	TRBV5-1	CASSFGGAADTQYF	TGCGCCAGCAGCTTTGGGGGTGCCGCAGATACGCAGTATTTT
TRBJ2-3	once	TRBD2	TRBV7-9	CASSQPSGGGTDTQYF	TGTGCCAGCAGCCAACCTAGCGGGGGAGGGACAGATACGCAGTATTTT
TRBJ2-7	once	.	TRBV5-1	CASSLDPETYEQYF	TGCGCCAGCAGCTTGGACCCGGAAACCTACGAGCAGTACTTC
TRBJ2-3	.	TRBD2	TRBV7-9	CASSLTSGGAADTQYF	TGTGCCAGCAGCTTAACTAGCGGGGGGGCCGCAGATACGCAGTATTTT
TRBJ2-1	.	TRBD2	TRBV2	CASSDPPSGREDEQFF	TGTGCCAGCAGTGACCCTCCTAGCGGGAGGGAGGATGAGCAGTTCTTC
TRBJ1-2	.	.	TRBV6-2/TRBV6-3	CASSYAYGYTF	TGTGCCAGCAGTTACGCCTATGGCTACACCTTC
TRBJ1-2	.	.	TRBV6-4	CASSDYNIKGIYPITNYGYTF	TGTGCCAGCAGTGACTATAATATTAAGGGAATCTATCCGATTACTAACTATGGCTACACCTTC
TRBJ2-3	.	TRBD2	TRBV4-1	CASSQDGGDTDTQYF	TGCGCCAGCAGCCAAGATGGGGGGGACACAGATACGCAGTATTTT
TRBJ1-3	few	.	TRBV18	CASSPLGTDGNTIYF	TGTGCCAGCTCACCCCTCGGGACGGACGGAAACACCATATATTTT
TRBJ1-1	.	TRBD1	TRBV7-9	CASIGQGTEAFF	TGTGCCAGCATCGGACAGGGCACTGAAGCTTTCTTT
TRBJ2-1	.	.	TRBV5-8	CASSSGRHNEQFF	TGTGCCAGCAGCTCGGGAAGGCACAATGAGCAGTTCTTC
TRBJ2-5	.	TRBD2	TRBV5-1	CASSFGAGGPETQYF	TGCGCCAGCAGCTTCGGAGCGGGAGGGCCTGAGACCCAGTACTTC
TRBJ2-1	.	.	TRBV27	CASSSGGFYNEQFF	TGTGCCAGCAGTTCCGGGGGCTTCTACAATGAGCAGTTCTTC
TRBJ2-3	.	.	TRBV7-3	CASSLGAGTVTDTQYF	TGTGCCAGCAGCTTAGGGGCAGGGACGGTAACAGATACGCAGTATTTT
TRBJ2-5	.	.	TRBV12-3/TRBV12-4	CASSPRDQETQYF	TGTGCCAGCAGTCCCCGGGATCAAGAGACCCAGTACTTC
TRBJ2-7	.	TRBD2	TRBV2	CASRMELAESYEQYF	TGTGCCAGCCGGATGGAACTAGCGGAGTCCTACGAGCAGTACTTC
TRBJ2-2	.	.	TRBV2	CASSSGTYGGELFF	TGTGCCAGCTCCTCGGGGACGTACGGCGGGGAGCTGTTTTTT
TRBJ1-6	.	.	TRBV5-4	CASSLGGDNSPLHF	TGTGCCAGCAGCTTGGGGGGGGATAATTCACCCCTCCACTTT
TRBJ1-5	.	.	TRBV6-2/TRBV6-3	CASSYSRGNEGRNSNQPQHF	TGTGCCAGCAGTTACTCTAGGGGAAACGAGGGCCGAAATAGCAATCAGCCCCAGCATTTT
TRBJ1-4	.	TRBD1	TRBV7-9	CASSSRTGFDEKLFF	TGTGCCAGCAGCTCACGGACAGGGTTTGATGAAAAACTGTTTTTT
TRBJ2-5	.	TRBD2	TRBV6-1	CASSELLAGGPLDF	TGTGCCAGCAGTGAGTTACTAGCGGGAGGGCCTCTGGACTTC
TRBJ1-2	few	TRBD1	TRBV19	CASSWTGGNYGYTF	TGTGCCAGTAGCTGGACAGGGGGCAACTATGGCTACACCTTC
TRBJ1-1	.	.	TRBV9	CASSVARTAEAFF	TGTGCCAGCAGCGTAGCCCGGACGGCTGAAGCTTTCTTT
TRBJ1-5	.	.	TRBV2	CASREGNQPQHF	TGTGCCAGCAGGGAGGGGAATCAGCCCCAGCATTTT
TRBJ2-5	.	TRBD2	TRBV7-2	CASSGAGRGATAQYF	TGTGCCAGCAGCGGGGCCGGGCGGGGGGCGACGGCCCAGTACTTC
TRBJ2-1	once	.	TRBV24-1	CATSEGHTYNEQFF	TGTGCCACCAGTGAGGGACATACCTACAATGAGCAGTTCTTC
TRBJ1-3	.	.	TRBV7-3	CASSLAVGNTIYF	TGTGCCAGCAGCCTAGCCGTTGGAAACACCATATATTTT
TRBJ2-3	.	.	TRBV15	CATSRHGVGGNTQYF	TGTGCCACCAGCAGACATGGGGTGGGAGGAAATACGCAGTATTTT
TRBJ2-2	once	TRBD2	TRBV19	CASSTFTSGGTGELFF	TGTGCCAGTAGTACCTTTACTAGCGGTGGCACCGGGGAGCTGTTTTTT
TRBJ2-7	.	TRBD1	TRBV6-5	CASSPTTGTRRYF	TGTGCCAGCAGTCCTACGACAGGGACCCGTCGGTACTTC
TRBJ2-7	.	TRBD2	TRBV19	CASSILSGSMNEQYF	TGTGCCAGTAGTATCCTTAGCGGGAGCATGAACGAGCAGTACTTC
TRBJ2-4	.	.	TRBV19	CASSIGRGENIQYF	TGTGCCAGTAGTATTGGGAGAGGGGAAAACATTCAGTACTTC
TRBJ2-1	once	.	TRBV13	CASSSSSGWEQFF	TGTGCCAGCAGCTCCTCTAGTGGGTGGGAGCAGTTCTTC
TRBJ1-5	once	TRBD1	TRBV6-2/TRBV6-3	CASSWTGVGGQPQHF	TGTGCCAGCAGTTGGACAGGGGTCGGGGGACAGCCCCAGCATTTT
TRBJ2-7	.	.	TRBV27	CASSRDKAYGQYF	TGTGCCAGCAGCCGGGACAAGGCCTACGGGCAGTACTTC
TRBJ2-1	.	.	TRBV2	CASSGLLAVSYNEQFF	TGTGCCAGCAGTGGGCTCCTGGCTGTCTCCTACAATGAGCAGTTCTTC
TRBJ1-2	.	.	TRBV6-6	CASSVRQAHGYTF	TGTGCCAGCAGCGTCAGGCAGGCTCATGGCTACACCTTC
TRBJ1-4	few	TRBD1	TRBV27	CASRDYRDRDVGLFF	TGTGCCAGCAGGGACTATCGGGACAGGGACGTGGGACTGTTTTTT
TRBJ1-3	.	.	TRBV4-1	CASSQSGNSGNTIYF	TGCGCCAGCAGCCAATCAGGGAACTCTGGAAACACCATATATTTT
TRBJ1-6	.	TRBD1	TRBV9	CASSVELQGPNSPLHF	TGTGCCAGCAGCGTAGAATTACAGGGGCCGAATTCACCCCTCCACTTT
TRBJ2-6	.	.	TRBV19	CASSRPPGEAGANVLTF	TGTGCCAGTAGTAGACCTCCGGGAGAGGCTGGGGCCAACGTCCTGACTTTC
TRBJ1-6	.	TRBD1	TRBV18	CASSPGAGGGPLHF	TGTGCCAGCTCACCAGGGGCAGGGGGCGGTCCCCTCCACTTT
TRBJ1-5	.	.	TRBV12-5	CATTLGTGSFNQPQHF	TGTGCTACTACCCTAGGCACAGGGTCTTTTAATCAGCCCCAGCATTTT
TRBJ2-7	.	.	TRBV7-8	CASSRGLVTYEQYF	TGTGCCAGCAGCCGGGGACTCGTTACCTACGAGCAGTACTTC
TRBJ1-1	.	.	TRBV5-1	CASSLYSTGDMNTEAFF	TGCGCCAGCAGCTTGTACTCAACGGGAGACATGAACACTGAAGCTTTCTTT